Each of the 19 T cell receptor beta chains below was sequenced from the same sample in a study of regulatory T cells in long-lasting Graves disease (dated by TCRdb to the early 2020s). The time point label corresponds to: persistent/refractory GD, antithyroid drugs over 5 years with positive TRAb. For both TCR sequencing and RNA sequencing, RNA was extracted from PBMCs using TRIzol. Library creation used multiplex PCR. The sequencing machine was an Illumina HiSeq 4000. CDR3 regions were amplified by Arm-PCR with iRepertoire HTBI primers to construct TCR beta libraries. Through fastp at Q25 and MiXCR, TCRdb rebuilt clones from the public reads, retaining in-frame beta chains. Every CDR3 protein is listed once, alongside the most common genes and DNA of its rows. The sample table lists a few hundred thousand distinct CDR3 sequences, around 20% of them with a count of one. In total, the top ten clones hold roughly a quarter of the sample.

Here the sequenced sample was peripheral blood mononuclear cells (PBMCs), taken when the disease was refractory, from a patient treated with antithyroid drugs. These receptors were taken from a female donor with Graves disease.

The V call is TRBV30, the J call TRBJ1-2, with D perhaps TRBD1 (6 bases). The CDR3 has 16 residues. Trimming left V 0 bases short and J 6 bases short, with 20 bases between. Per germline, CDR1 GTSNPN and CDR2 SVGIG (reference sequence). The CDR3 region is CAWSVRMAGGAHGYTF. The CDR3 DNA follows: TGTGCCTGGAGTGTCCGAATGGCGGGGGGCGCTCATGGCTACACCTTC.

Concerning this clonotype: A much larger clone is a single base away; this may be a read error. Written as DNA, the CDR3 is TGTGCCAGCAGTTGGGAATCGAACACTGAAGCTTTCTTT. Amino acids: CASSWESNTEAFF. The V gene is TRBV6-2 or TRBV6-3, the J gene TRBJ1-1; D is ambiguous. V was shortened by 4 bases and J by 1 base, with 7 bases between the two germline ends. Germline CDR1 MNHEY, CDR2 SVGEGT. The CDR3 length is 13 residues.

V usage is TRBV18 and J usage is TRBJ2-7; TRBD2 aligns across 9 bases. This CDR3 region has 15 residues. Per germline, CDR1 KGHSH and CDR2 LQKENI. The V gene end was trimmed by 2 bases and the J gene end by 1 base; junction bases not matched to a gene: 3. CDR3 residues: CASSPRAGGSYEQYF. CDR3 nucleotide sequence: TGTGCCAGCTCACCAAGGGCGGGAGGGTCCTACGAGCAGTACTTC.

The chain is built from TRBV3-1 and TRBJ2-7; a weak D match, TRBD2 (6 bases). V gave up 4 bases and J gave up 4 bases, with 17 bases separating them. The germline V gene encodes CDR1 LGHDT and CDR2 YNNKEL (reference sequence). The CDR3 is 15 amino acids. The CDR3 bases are TGTGCCAGCAGCCCCGTTATCGGGAGTACATACGAGCAGTACTTC. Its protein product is CASSPVIGSTYEQYF.

The CDR3 sequence: CASSPRTSGIVNEQFF. For the CDR3, the DNA is TGTGCCAGCAGCCCCCGGACCAGCGGGATCGTTAATGAGCAGTTCTTC. V usage is TRBV9 and J usage is TRBJ2-1; 7 bases are a match to TRBD2. Germline V gene lookup returns CDR1 SGDLS and CDR2 YYNGEE. V shed 4 bases and J 7 bases; nucleotides not matched to a gene: 14. This CDR3 is 16 amino acids long.

CDR3 protein: CATGRVDSGTGELFF. DNA for the CDR3: TGTGCCACCGGTCGAGTCGATAGCGGAACCGGGGAGCTGTTTTTT. This rearrangement joins TRBV24-1 to TRBJ2-2; tentative D call: TRBD2 (6 bases). Germline V gene sequence: CDR1 KGHDR, CDR2 SFDVKD. V was trimmed by 9 bases and J by 5 bases, leaving 18 bases between them. The CDR3 spans 15 residues.

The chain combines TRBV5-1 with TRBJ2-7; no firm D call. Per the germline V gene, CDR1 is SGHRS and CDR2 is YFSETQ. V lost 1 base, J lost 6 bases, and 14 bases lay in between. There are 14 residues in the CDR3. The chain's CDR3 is CASSLLGSAREQYF. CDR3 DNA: TGCGCCAGCAGCTTGTTGGGTTCCGCCCGCGAGCAGTACTTC.

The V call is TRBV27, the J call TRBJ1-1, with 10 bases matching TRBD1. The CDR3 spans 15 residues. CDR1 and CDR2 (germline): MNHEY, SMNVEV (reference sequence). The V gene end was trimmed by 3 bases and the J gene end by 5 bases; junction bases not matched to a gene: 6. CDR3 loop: CASSFATGGMTEAFF. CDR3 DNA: TGTGCCAGCAGTTTTGCGACAGGGGGCATGACTGAAGCTTTCTTT.

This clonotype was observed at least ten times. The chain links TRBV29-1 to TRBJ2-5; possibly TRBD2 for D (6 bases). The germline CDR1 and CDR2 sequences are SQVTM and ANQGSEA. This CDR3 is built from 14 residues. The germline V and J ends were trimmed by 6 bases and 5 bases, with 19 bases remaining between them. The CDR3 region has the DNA TGCAGCGTCGACGGAGGGGTTGTGGGGGAGACCCAGTACTTC. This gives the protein CSVDGGVVGETQYF.

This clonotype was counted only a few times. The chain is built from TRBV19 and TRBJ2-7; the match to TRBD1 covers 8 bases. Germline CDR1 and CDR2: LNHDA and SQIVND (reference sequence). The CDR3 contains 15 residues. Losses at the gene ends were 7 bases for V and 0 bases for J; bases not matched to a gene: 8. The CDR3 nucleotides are TGTGCCAGTAATGCTCGGACAGGGCCCTCCTACGAGCAGTACTTC. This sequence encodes CASNARTGPSYEQYF.

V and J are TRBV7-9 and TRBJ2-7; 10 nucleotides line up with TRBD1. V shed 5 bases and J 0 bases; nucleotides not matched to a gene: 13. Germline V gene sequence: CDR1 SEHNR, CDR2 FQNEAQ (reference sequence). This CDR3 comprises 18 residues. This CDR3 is CASSRTQLRQGASYEQYF. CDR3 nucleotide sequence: TGTGCCAGCAGCCGAACTCAACTCCGACAGGGGGCCTCCTACGAGCAGTACTTC.

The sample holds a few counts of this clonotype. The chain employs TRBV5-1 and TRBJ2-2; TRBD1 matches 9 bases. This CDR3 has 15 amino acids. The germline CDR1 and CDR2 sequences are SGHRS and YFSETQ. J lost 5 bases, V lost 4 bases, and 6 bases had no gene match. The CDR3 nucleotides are TGCGCCAGCAGCCTGGGGACAGGGAGGACCGGGGAGCTGTTTTTT. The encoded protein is CASSLGTGRTGELFF. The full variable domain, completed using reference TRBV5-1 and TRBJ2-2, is KAGVTQTPRYLIKTRGQQVTLSCSPISGHRSVSWYQQTPGQGLQFLFEYFSETQRNKGNFPGRFSGRQFSNSRSEMNVSTLELGDSALYLCASSLGTGRTGELFFGEGSRLTVL.

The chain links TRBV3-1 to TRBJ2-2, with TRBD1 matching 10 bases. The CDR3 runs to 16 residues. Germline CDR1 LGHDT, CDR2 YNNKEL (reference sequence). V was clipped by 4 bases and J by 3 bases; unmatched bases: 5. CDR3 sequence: CASSRRTGGYTGELFF. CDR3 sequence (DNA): TGTGCCAGCAGCCGTAGGACAGGGGGGTACACCGGGGAGCTGTTTTTT.

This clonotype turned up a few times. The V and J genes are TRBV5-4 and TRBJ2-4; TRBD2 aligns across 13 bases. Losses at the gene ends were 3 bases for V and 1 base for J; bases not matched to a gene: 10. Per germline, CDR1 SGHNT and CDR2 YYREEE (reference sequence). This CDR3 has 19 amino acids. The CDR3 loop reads CASSSGLAGIGSAKNIQYF. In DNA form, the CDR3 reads TGTGCCAGCAGCTCGGGACTAGCGGGAATCGGGAGTGCCAAAAACATTCAGTACTTC.

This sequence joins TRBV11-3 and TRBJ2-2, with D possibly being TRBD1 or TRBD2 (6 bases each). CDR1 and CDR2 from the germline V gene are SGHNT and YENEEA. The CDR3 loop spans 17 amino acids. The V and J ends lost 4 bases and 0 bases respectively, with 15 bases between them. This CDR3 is CASSSHGGAANTGELFF. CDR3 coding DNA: TGTGCCAGCAGCTCCCACGGGGGCGCCGCGAACACCGGGGAGCTGTTTTTT.

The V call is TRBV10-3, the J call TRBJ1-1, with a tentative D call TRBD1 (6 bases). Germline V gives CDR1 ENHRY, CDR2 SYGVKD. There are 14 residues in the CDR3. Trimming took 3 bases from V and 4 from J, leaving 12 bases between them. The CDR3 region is CAISDSGAGTEAFF. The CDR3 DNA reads TGTGCCATCAGTGACTCAGGGGCGGGCACTGAAGCTTTCTTT.

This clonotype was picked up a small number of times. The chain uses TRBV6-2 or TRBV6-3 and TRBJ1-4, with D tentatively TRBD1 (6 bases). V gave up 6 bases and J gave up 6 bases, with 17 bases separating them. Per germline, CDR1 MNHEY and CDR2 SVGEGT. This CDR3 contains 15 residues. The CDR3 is CASSLRGIGYEKLFF. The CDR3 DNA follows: TGTGCCAGCAGCCTCAGGGGCATTGGATATGAAAAACTGTTTTTT.

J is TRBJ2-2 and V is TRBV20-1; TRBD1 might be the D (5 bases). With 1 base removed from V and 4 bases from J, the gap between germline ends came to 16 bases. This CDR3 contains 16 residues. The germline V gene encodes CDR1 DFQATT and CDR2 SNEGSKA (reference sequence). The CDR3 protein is CSARVPGNLVTGELFF. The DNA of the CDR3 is TGCAGTGCTAGAGTCCCAGGGAACTTGGTCACCGGGGAGCTGTTTTTT.

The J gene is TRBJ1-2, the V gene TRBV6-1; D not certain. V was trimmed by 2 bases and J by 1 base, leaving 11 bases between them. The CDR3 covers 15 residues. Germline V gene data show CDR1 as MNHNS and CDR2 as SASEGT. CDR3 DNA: TGTGCCAGCAGTGAAAATCCAGGCTTTAACTATGGCTACACCTTC. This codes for CASSENPGFNYGYTF.